The rows below give T cell receptor beta chains drawn from one sample of a study of beta chain features in type 1 diabetes. The method was immunoSEQ multiplex PCR; TCRdb's version includes in-frame clones alone and lacks a portion of them. The data show almost 350,000 clones, 8% seen once. The sequenced sample consisted of central memory CD4+ T cells from blood. The source of these receptors is a woman younger than 30 in good health. CDR3s include the opening cysteine and the closing phenylalanine or tryptophan. D genes are given only for firm matches. Clone size appears in some rows only: once, few, many, or a class for an expanded clone.

d_gene: NA; abundance: few; j_gene: TRBJ2-7; v_gene: TRBV18; CDR3aa: CASSRTDTYEQYF; CDR3nt: TGTGCCAGCTCACGGACAGACACCTACGAGCAGTACTTC
d_gene: NA; abundance: NA; j_gene: TRBJ2-3; v_gene: TRBV13; CDR3aa: CASSHDFERSTDTQYF; CDR3nt: TGTGCCAGCAGCCACGACTTCGAGCGAAGCACAGATACGCAGTATTTT
d_gene: NA; abundance: NA; j_gene: TRBJ2-1; v_gene: TRBV6-1; CDR3aa: CASRWALETYNEQFF; CDR3nt: TGTGCCAGCCGATGGGCACTGGAAACCTACAATGAGCAGTTCTTC
d_gene: NA; abundance: NA; j_gene: TRBJ1-4; v_gene: TRBV18; CDR3aa: CASSPYPGESEKLFF; CDR3nt: TGTGCCAGCTCACCATACCCGGGCGAGTCTGAAAAACTGTTTTTT
d_gene: NA; abundance: NA; j_gene: TRBJ2-5; v_gene: TRBV11-1; CDR3aa: CASTGQHGTQYF; CDR3nt: TGTGCCAGCACCGGTCAGCACGGGACCCAGTACTTC
d_gene: NA; abundance: few; j_gene: TRBJ1-2; v_gene: TRBV5-1; CDR3aa: CASSPLPGAENFYGYTF; CDR3nt: TGCGCCAGCAGCCCCCTTCCCGGGGCGGAGAATTTCTATGGCTACACCTTC
d_gene: NA; abundance: few; j_gene: TRBJ2-2; v_gene: TRBV18; CDR3aa: CASSPRSSSNTGELFF; CDR3nt: TGTGCCAGCTCACCGCGGAGCTCTTCGAACACCGGGGAGCTGTTTTTT
d_gene: TRBD1; abundance: few; j_gene: TRBJ2-6; v_gene: TRBV19; CDR3aa: CASMHRGTGANVLTF; CDR3nt: TGTGCCAGTATGCACAGGGGAACTGGGGCCAACGTCCTGACTTTC
d_gene: TRBD1; abundance: once; j_gene: TRBJ1-5; v_gene: TRBV28; CDR3aa: CASSLRGGGQPQHF; CDR3nt: TGTGCCAGCAGTTTAAGAGGGGGCGGTCAGCCCCAGCATTTT
d_gene: NA; abundance: few; j_gene: TRBJ2-3; v_gene: TRBV18; CDR3aa: CASSNLLRTDTQYF; CDR3nt: TGTGCCAGCTCAAATTTACTTCGCACAGATACGCAGTATTTT
d_gene: TRBD2; abundance: few; j_gene: TRBJ2-7; v_gene: TRBV7-2; CDR3aa: CASSTQTSGSGEQYF; CDR3nt: TGTGCCAGCAGCACCCAGACTAGCGGGAGCGGCGAGCAGTACTTC
d_gene: NA; abundance: NA; j_gene: TRBJ2-6; v_gene: TRBV28; CDR3aa: CASSLPTGLISGANVLTF; CDR3nt: TGTGCCAGCAGTTTACCCACCGGACTGATCTCTGGGGCCAACGTCCTGACTTTC
d_gene: TRBD1; abundance: few; j_gene: TRBJ2-1; v_gene: TRBV7-8; CDR3aa: CASSLPGQLNEQFF; CDR3nt: TGTGCCAGCAGCCTCCCGGGACAGCTCAATGAGCAGTTCTTC
d_gene: NA; abundance: NA; j_gene: TRBJ2-3; v_gene: TRBV19; CDR3aa: CASAGSFADTQYF; CDR3nt: TGTGCCAGTGCAGGGTCATTTGCAGATACGCAGTATTTT
d_gene: NA; abundance: many; j_gene: TRBJ2-6; v_gene: TRBV28; CDR3aa: CASSPPGSSGANVLTF; CDR3nt: TGTGCCAGCAGTCCCCCTGGAAGCTCTGGGGCCAACGTCCTGACTTTC
d_gene: NA; abundance: NA; j_gene: TRBJ1-1; v_gene: TRBV4-2; CDR3aa: CASSQVSMNTEAFF; CDR3nt: TGTGCCAGCAGCCAAGTATCCATGAACACTGAAGCTTTCTTT